One sample yielded the 11 T cell receptor beta chains listed below, sequenced in a study of T cells in localized non-small cell lung cancer. Assay used: immunoSEQ multiplex PCR; TCRdb lists only in-frame clones, some missing. The data hold about 40,000 clones, with around 86% observed a single time. Here the sequenced sample was peripheral blood, taken before any cancer treatment. The source of these receptors is a man aged 35 to 69 with stage I lung adenocarcinoma.

The chain is built from TRBV10-3 and TRBJ2-5, with unresolved D. Germline CDR1 and CDR2: ENHRY and SYGVKD. V was pared by 6 bases and J by 4 bases, with 6 bases between. This CDR3 is built from 11 residues. The CDR3 DNA reads as TGTGCCATCAGGAAGGGAGAGACCCAGTACTTC. It specifies CAIRKGETQYF.

The CDR3 region has the DNA TGTGCCAGCAGTCCCCTACCGGGGTCGAATGAGCAGTTCTTC. Translating gives CASSPLPGSNEQFF. The V call is TRBV2, the J call TRBJ2-1; D is perhaps TRBD2 (5 bases). V was clipped by 5 bases and J by 7 bases, with 15 bases between them. The CDR3 spans 14 residues. Germline values: CDR1 SNHLY, CDR2 FYNNEI.

V usage is TRBV28 and J usage is TRBJ2-2; 7 nucleotides align to TRBD1. The CDR3 contains 14 residues. In germline, CDR1 is MDHEN, CDR2 SYDVKM. J was trimmed by 7 bases and V by 11 bases; bases with no gene match: 13. The CDR3 nucleotides are TGTGCCGCCGACAGGGCCACCGGGTACGGGGAGCTGTTTTTT. This codes for CAADRATGYGELFF.

The rearrangement links TRBV4-3 to TRBJ2-7; 10 bases match TRBD1. Germline-derived CDR1 and CDR2 are LGHNA and YSLEER. The CDR3 has 15 amino acids. J gave up 3 bases and V 3 bases, and 5 bases lay outside the gene matches. CDR3 nucleotides: TGCGCCAGCAGCCAGAACCGGGACAGGGGCTACGAGCAGTACTTC. Protein product: CASSQNRDRGYEQYF.

The chain uses TRBV18 and TRBJ2-7, with unresolved D. V was trimmed by 5 bases and J by 3 bases, leaving 17 bases between them. Per the germline V gene, CDR1 is KGHSH and CDR2 is LQKENI. CDR3 size: 15 residues. As DNA, the CDR3 is TGTGCCAGCTCATCCTCTGGGGTTAGGAACTACGAGCAGTACTTC. Translated, it gives CASSSSGVRNYEQYF. Based on the CDR3 plus reference TRBV18 and TRBJ2-7, the full variable domain is NAGVMQNPRHLVRRRGQEARLRCSPMKGHSHVYWYRQLPEEGLKFMVYLQKENIIDESGMPKERFSAEFPKEGPSILRIQQVVRGDSAAYFCASSSSGVRNYEQYFGPGTRLTVT.

This chain joins TRBV7-8 and TRBJ2-5; tentatively, D is TRBD1 (5 bases). CDR1 and CDR2 (germline): SGHVS, FQNEAQ. CDR3 length: 15 amino acids. The V and J ends lost 5 bases and 0 bases respectively, with 13 bases between them. CDR3 bases: TGTGCCAGCAGCGGGGCGGACAAGTACCAAGAGACCCAGTACTTC. Protein product: CASSGADKYQETQYF.

The rearrangement links TRBV14 to TRBJ2-7; D may be TRBD2 (6 bases). From germline, CDR1 is SGHDN and CDR2 FVKESK. The CDR3 totals 16 residues. The V gene lost 5 bases and the J gene lost 0 bases, with 17 bases spanning the gap. DNA of the CDR3: TGTGCCAGCAGCTTCGAGGAGGGGAGAAGCTCCTACGAGCAGTACTTC. It is translated as CASSFEEGRSSYEQYF.

A single count supports this clone. The chain combines TRBV14 with TRBJ2-1; no definite D call. The CDR3 sequence is 16 residues long. The V gene lost 0 bases and the J gene lost 2 bases, with 11 bases spanning the gap. Germline lookup yields CDR1 SGHDN and CDR2 FVKESK. CDR3 protein: CASSQDSSPAYNEQFF. The CDR3 bases are TGTGCCAGCAGCCAAGATTCCAGCCCAGCCTACAATGAGCAGTTCTTC.

This rearrangement joins TRBV5-6 to TRBJ1-5; 7 bases are shared with TRBD1. The V gene's germline CDR1 is SGHDT and CDR2 YYEEEE. V was clipped by 2 bases and J by 3 bases; unmatched bases: 5. CDR3 length: 15 residues. CDR3: CASSFRTGSNQPQHF. The CDR3 nucleotides read TGTGCCAGCAGCTTCCGGACAGGCTCCAATCAGCCCCAGCATTTT.

The genes are TRBV29-1 and TRBJ1-2; TRBD1 agrees at 7 bases. The germline gives CDR1 SQVTM, CDR2 ANQGSEA. V was pared by 8 bases and J by 6 bases, with 9 bases of the junction left unmatched. This CDR3 is built from 12 residues. CDR3 amino acids: CSLRTGDHGYTF. DNA for the CDR3: TGCAGCCTTCGAACAGGGGACCATGGCTACACCTTC. Using reference TRBV29-1 and TRBJ1-2 for the parts outside the CDR3, the full variable domain is SAVISQKPSRDICQRGTSLTIQCQVDSQVTMMFWYRQQPGQSLTLIATANQGSEATYESGFVIDKFPISRPNLTFSTLTVSNMSPEDSSIYLCSLRTGDHGYTFGSGTRLTVV.

The gene calls are TRBV2 and TRBJ2-1; 10 bases agree with TRBD1. Germline trimming cut 9 bases from V and 8 bases from J; bases unmatched to any gene: 4. The CDR3 covers 12 residues. CDR1 and CDR2 from the germline V gene are SNHLY and FYNNEI. In nucleotides, the CDR3 is TGTGCCAGTGGGGGACAGGGGTATGAGCAGTTCTTC. This codes for CASGGQGYEQFF.